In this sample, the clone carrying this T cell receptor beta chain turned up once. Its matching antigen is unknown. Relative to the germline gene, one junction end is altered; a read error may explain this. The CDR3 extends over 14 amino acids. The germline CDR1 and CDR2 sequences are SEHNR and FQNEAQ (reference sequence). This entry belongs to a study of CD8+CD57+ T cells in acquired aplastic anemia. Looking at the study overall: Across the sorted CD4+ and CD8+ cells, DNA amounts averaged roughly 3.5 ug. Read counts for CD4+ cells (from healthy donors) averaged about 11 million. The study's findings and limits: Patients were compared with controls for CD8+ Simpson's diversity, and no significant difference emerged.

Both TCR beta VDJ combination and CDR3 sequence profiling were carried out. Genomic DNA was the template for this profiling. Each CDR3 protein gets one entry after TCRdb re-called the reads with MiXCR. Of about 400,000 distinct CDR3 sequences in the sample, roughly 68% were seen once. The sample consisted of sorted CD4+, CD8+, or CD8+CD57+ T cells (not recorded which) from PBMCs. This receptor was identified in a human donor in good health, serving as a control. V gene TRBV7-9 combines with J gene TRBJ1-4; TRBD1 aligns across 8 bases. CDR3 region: CASSDVNRGRVQAF. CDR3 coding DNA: TGTGCCAGCAGCGATGTCAACAGGGGGAGGGTACAAGCTTTT.